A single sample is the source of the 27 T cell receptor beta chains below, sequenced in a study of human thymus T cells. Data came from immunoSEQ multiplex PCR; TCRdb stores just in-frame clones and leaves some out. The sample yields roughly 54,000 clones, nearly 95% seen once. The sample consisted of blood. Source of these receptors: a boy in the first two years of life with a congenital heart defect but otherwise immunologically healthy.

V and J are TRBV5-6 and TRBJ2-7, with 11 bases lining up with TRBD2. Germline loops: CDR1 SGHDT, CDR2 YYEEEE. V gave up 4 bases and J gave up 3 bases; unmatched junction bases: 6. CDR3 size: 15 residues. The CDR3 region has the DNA TGTGCCAGCAGCATTAGCGGGGGGGCGGACTACGAGCAGTACTTC. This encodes CASSISGGADYEQYF.

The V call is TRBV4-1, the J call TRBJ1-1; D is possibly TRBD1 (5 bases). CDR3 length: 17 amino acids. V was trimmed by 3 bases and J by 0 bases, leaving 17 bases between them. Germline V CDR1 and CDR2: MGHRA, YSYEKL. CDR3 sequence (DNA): TGCGCCAGCAGCCACATTGGGAGGGGAGGGTTGAACACTGAAGCTTTCTTT. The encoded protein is CASSHIGRGGLNTEAFF.

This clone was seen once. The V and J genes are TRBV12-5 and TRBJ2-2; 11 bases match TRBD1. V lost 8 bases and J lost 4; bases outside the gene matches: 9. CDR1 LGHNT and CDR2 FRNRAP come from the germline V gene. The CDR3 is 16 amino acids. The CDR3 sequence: CASLAGTGGITGELFF. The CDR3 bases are TGTGCTAGTCTAGCGGGGACAGGGGGAATCACCGGGGAGCTGTTTTTT.

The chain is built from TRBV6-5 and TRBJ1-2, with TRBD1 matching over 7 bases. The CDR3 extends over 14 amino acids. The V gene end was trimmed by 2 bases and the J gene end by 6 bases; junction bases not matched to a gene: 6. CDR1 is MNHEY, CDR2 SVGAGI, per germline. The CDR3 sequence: CASSYGGQMNGYTF. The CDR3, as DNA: TGTGCCAGCAGTTACGGGGGACAGATGAATGGCTACACCTTC.

The CDR3 is CASSETTYTDTQYF. The CDR3 nucleotides are TGTGCCAGCAGCGAAACTACCTACACAGATACGCAGTATTTT. V and J are TRBV9 and TRBJ2-3; unclear D gene. Trimming cost V 3 bases and J 2 bases, with 10 bases left between them. Germline V gives CDR1 SGDLS, CDR2 YYNGEE. CDR3 length equals 14 residues.

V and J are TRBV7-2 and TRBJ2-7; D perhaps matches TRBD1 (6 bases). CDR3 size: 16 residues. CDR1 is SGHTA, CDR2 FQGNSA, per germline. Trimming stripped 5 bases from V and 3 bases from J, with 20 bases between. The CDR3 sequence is CASSRRPGVLLYEQYF. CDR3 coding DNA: TGTGCCAGCAGCCGACGCCCAGGGGTGTTACTCTACGAGCAGTACTTC.

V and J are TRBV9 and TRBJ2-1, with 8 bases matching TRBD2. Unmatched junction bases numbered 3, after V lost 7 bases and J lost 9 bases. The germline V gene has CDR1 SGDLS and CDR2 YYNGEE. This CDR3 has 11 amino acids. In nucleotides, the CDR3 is TGTGCCAGCGGGACTAGAGGTGAGCAGTTCTTC. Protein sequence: CASGTRGEQFF.

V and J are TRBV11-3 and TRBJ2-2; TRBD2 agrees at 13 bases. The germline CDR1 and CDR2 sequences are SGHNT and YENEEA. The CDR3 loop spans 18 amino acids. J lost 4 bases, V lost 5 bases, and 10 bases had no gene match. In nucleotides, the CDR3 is TGTGCCAGCAGCCGAGGGACTAGCGGGGATATTGGCACCGGGGAGCTGTTTTTT. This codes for CASSRGTSGDIGTGELFF.

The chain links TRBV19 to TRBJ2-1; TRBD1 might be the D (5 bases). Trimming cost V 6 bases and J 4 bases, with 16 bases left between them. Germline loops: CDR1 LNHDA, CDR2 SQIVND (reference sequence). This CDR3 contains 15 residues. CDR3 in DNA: TGTGCCAGTAGCCCTTCTGGGGCAGATTACAATGAGCAGTTCTTC. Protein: CASSPSGADYNEQFF.

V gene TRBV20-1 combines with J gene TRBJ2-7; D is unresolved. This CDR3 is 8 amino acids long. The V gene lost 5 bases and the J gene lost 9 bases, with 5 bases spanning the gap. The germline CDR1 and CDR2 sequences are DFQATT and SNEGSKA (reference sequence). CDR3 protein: CSALGQYF. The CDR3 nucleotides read TGCAGTGCTTTGGGGCAGTACTTC.

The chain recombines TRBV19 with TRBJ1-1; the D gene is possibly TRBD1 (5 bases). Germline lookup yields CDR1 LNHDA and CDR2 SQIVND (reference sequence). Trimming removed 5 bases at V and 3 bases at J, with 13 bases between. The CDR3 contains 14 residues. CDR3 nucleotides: TGTGCCAGTAGTCTGCTAGAAGGGGACACTGAAGCTTTCTTT. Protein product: CASSLLEGDTEAFF.

This CDR3 reads CASSLNRYTQYF. The CDR3 DNA sequence: TGTGCCAGCAGTTTAAACCGCTATACGCAGTATTTT. The chain carries TRBV2 and TRBJ2-3; D is ambiguous. The CDR3 totals 12 residues. Trimming left V 5 bases short and J 7 bases short, with 10 bases between. The germline gives CDR1 SNHLY, CDR2 FYNNEI.

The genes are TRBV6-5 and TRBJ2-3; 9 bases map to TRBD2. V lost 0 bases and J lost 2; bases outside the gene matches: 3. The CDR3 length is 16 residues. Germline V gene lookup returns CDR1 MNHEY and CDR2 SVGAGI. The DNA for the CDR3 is TGTGCCAGCAGTTACTCTGCGGGGGGGATCACAGATACGCAGTATTTT. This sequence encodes CASSYSAGGITDTQYF.

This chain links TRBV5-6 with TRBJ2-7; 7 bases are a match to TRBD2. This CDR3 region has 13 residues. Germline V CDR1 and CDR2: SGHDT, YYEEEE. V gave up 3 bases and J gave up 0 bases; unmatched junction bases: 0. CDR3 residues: CASSWTSSYEQYF. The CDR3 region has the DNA TGTGCCAGCAGCTGGACTAGCTCCTACGAGCAGTACTTC.

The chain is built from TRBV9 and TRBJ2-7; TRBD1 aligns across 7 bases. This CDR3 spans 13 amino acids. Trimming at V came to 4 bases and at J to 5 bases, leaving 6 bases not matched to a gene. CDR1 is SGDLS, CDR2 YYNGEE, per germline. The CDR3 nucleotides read TGTGCCAGCAGCAAAGGGGGCGCGGACGAGCAGTACTTC. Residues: CASSKGGADEQYF.

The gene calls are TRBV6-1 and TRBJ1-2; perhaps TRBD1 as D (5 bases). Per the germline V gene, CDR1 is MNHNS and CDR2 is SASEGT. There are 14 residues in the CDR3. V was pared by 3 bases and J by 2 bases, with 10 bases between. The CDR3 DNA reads TGTGCCAGCAGTGATCCCGGGGACAACTATGGCTACACCTTC. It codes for CASSDPGDNYGYTF.

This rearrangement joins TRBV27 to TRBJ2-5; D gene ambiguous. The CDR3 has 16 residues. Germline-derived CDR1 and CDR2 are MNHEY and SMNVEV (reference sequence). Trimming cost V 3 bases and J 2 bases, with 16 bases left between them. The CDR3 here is CASSFNFTQEQETQYF. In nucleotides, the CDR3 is TGTGCCAGCAGTTTTAACTTTACTCAGGAACAAGAGACCCAGTACTTC.

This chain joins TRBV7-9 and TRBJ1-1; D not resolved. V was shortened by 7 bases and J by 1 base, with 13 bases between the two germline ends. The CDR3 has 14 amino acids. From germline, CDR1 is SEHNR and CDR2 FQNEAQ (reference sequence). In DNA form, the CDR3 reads TGTGCCAGCATCGGGCGGGAGGGGAACACTGAAGCTTTCTTT. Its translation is CASIGREGNTEAFF.

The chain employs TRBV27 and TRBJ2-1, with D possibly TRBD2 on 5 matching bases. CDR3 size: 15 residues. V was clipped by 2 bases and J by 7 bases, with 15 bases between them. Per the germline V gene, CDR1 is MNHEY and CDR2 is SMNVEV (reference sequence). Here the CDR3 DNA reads TGTGCCAGCAGTTTAACGGGATCCCTATTGAATGAGCAGTTCTTC. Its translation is CASSLTGSLLNEQFF.

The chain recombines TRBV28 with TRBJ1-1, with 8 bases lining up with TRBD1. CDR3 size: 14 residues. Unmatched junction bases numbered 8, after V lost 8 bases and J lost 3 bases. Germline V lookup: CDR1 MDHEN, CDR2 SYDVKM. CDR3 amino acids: CASGGDRRDTEAFF. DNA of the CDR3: TGTGCCAGCGGGGGGGACAGGAGGGACACTGAAGCTTTCTTT.

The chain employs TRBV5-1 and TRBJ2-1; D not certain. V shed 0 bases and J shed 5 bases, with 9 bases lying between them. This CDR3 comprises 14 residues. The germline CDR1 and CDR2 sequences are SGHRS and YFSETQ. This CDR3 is CASSLVRLNNEQFF. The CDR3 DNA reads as TGCGCCAGCAGCTTGGTAAGATTGAACAATGAGCAGTTCTTC. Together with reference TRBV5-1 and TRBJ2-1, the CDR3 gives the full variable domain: KAGVTQTPRYLIKTRGQQVTLSCSPISGHRSVSWYQQTPGQGLQFLFEYFSETQRNKGNFPGRFSGRQFSNSRSEMNVSTLELGDSALYLCASSLVRLNNEQFFGPGTRLTVL.

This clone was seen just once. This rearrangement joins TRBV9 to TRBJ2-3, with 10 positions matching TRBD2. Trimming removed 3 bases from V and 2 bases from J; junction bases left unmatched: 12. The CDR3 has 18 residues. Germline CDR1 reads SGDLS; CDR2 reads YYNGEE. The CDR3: CASSAPSVLAGDTDTQYF. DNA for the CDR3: TGTGCCAGCAGCGCCCCAAGCGTCCTAGCGGGGGACACAGATACGCAGTATTTT.

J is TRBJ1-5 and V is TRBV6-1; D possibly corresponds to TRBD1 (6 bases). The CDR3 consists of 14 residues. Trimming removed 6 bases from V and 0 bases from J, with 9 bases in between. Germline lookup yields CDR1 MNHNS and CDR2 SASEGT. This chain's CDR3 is CASRDRYSNQPQHF. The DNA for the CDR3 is TGTGCCAGCAGGGACAGATATAGCAATCAGCCCCAGCATTTT.

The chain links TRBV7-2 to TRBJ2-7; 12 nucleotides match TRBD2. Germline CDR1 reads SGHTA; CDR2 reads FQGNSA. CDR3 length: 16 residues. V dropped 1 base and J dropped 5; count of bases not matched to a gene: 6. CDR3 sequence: CASSLVPSGGAHEQYF. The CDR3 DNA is TGTGCCAGCAGCTTAGTGCCTAGCGGGGGGGCTCACGAGCAGTACTTC.

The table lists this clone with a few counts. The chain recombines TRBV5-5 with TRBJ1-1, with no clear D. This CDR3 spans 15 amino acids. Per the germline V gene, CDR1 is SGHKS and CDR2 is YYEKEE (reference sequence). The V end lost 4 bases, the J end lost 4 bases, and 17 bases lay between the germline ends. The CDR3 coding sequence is TGTGCCAGCAGCCCGCAGGCTGTGGTAGTCACTGAAGCTTTCTTT. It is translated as CASSPQAVVVTEAFF.

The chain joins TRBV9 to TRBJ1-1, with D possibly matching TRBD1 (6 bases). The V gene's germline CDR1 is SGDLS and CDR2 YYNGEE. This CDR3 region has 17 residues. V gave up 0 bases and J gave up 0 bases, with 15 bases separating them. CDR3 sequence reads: CASSVEGTLFMNTEAFF. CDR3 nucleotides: TGTGCCAGCAGCGTAGAGGGGACACTATTTATGAACACTGAAGCTTTCTTT.

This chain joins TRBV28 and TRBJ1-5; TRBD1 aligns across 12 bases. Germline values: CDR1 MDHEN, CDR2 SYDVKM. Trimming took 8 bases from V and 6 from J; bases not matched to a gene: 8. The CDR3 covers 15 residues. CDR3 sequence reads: CASGTGQGAGQPQHF. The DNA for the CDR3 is TGTGCCAGCGGAACGGGACAGGGGGCGGGTCAGCCCCAGCATTTT.